Sequencing of this TCR beta chain was carried out in a study of cytomegalovirus exposure and HLA in healthy donors. The study, taken as a whole, reports: Associated with cytomegalovirus, according to the listing, were about 160 TCR beta chains. Later, an analysis found that TCR clusters from the first cohort tended to co-occur in the roughly 110 validation repertoires. It was confirmed in vitro that a few of the CMV-associated chains were specific for CMV antigens.

The CDR3 has 13 residues. V shed 8 bases and J 9 bases; nucleotides not matched to a gene: 11. The germline V gene encodes CDR1 GTSNPN and CDR2 SVGIG (reference sequence). Remarks on this clone: Antigen specificity is unknown.

The donors formed part of the roughly 120-subject validation cohort, distinct from the approximately 670-subject first cohort. Produced via immunoSEQ multiplex PCR; TCRdb's table is partial and in-frame only. The repertoire has roughly 180,000 clones, roughly 86% of them found once; the top ten carry about 7.7%. The origin of this receptor is a man aged 25-45 years in good health and CMV-seropositive. Sequencing was done on a sample of PBMCs. V and J are TRBV30 and TRBJ2-3; 10 bases line up with TRBD2. The CDR3 protein is CALTGTSEETQYF. The CDR3 DNA reads as TGTGCCCTAACCGGGACTAGCGAGGAGACGCAGTATTTT.